Following are 17 T cell receptor beta chains from one sample sequenced in a study of T cells in women clearing cervical HPV infection. Clones were sequenced by immunoSEQ multiplex PCR, and TCRdb holds only the in-frame ones, with some missing. The repertoire table contains around 19,000 clones. The sequencing sample was made of blood buffy coat. The receptors were gathered from a woman between 18 and 69 years old with a cervical HPV16 infection that either progressed to CIN3+ or cleared (not recorded which).

With regard to this clone: The CDR3 goes on 3 residues after the read ends, and that part is filled in from the germline J gene. The gene calls are TRBV18 and TRBJ2-3; TRBD1 agrees at 10 bases. Germline CDR1 is KGHSH and CDR2 is LQKENI. This CDR3 comprises 18 residues. The CDR3 sequence: CASSPSRGQGNLWETQYF. The part of the CDR3 DNA that was read is TGTGCCAGCTCACCTTCTCGGGGACAGGGGAATCTTTGGGAGACG. Using reference TRBV18 and TRBJ2-3 for the parts outside the CDR3, the full variable domain is NAGVMQNPRHLVRRRGQEARLRCSPMKGHSHVYWYRQLPEEGLKFMVYLQKENIIDESGMPKERFSAEFPKEGPSILRIQQVVRGDSAAYFCASSPSRGQGNLWETQYFGPGTRLTVL.

As concerns this clone: The read ends 3 residues early relative to the CDR3; the germline J gene fills the gap. The chain employs TRBV18 and TRBJ1-5; 9 positions agree with TRBD1. Germline V gene lookup returns CDR1 KGHSH and CDR2 LQKENI. V trimming: 4 bases; J trimming: 4 bases; junction bases outside the gene matches: 5. The CDR3 length is 15 residues. CDR3 sequence reads: CASSRTGTGNQPQHF. CDR3 DNA, as far as it was read: TGTGCCAGCTCACGAACGGGGACAGGGAATCAGCCC.

This clone is deemed medium-sized (0.01 to 0.1%) by its frequency. One junction end does not reproduce the germline sequence, and a read error may be involved. Sequencing ends 3 residues short of the CDR3 end; the germline J gene provides the rest. This chain uses TRBV4-2 with TRBJ2-3; the D is unclear. CDR1 is LGHNA, CDR2 YNFKEQ, per germline. This CDR3 comprises 16 residues. CDR3 DNA, as far as it was read: TGCGCCAGCAGCCAAGATCTTCCTAGTTTCACAGATACG. Its protein is CASSQDLPSFTDT. The full CDR3 sequence reads CASSQDLPSFTDTQYF.

By frequency, this clone registers medium-sized. The chain's CDR3 is CASRKDRAPGANVLTF. The DNA read from the CDR3 is TGTGCCAGCAGAAAGGACAGGGCTCCCGGGGCCAACGTC. The rearrangement links TRBV6-2 or TRBV6-3 to TRBJ2-6, with TRBD1 matching over 8 bases. The read ends 3 residues before the CDR3 terminus; that terminus is restored from the germline J gene. CDR1 MNHEY and CDR2 SVGEGT come from the germline V gene. The CDR3 loop spans 16 amino acids. V gave up 6 bases and J gave up 4 bases; unmatched junction bases: 8.

Notes on this clone: The read halts 3 residues ahead of the CDR3 end, with the missing end drawn from the germline J gene. The chain couples TRBV19 to TRBJ2-3; no firm D call. Between the trimmed V and J ends, which lost 7 bases and 4 bases, there was a span of 15 bases. The CDR3 contains 14 residues. Germline V gene lookup returns CDR1 LNHDA and CDR2 SQIVND (reference sequence). CDR3 DNA, as far as it was read: TGTGCCAGTAAAACGACCAGGTCGGCAGATACG. Translation: CASKTTRSADT. In full, the CDR3 reads CASKTTRSADTQYF.

A remark on this clone: The read ends 3 residues before the CDR3 terminus; that terminus is restored from the germline J gene. This sample includes further DNA sequences coding for the same CDR3. The V call is TRBV18, the J call TRBJ2-1; a weak D match, TRBD2 (6 bases). The length of the CDR3 is 15 residues. Germline values: CDR1 KGHSH, CDR2 LQKENI. V was cut by 3 bases and J by 4 bases, with 13 bases left in between. The CDR3 spells CASSPSEGQYNEQFF. CDR3 bases read: TGTGCCAGCTCACCTTCGGAGGGGCAGTACAATGAG.

On this clone: The CDR3 extends 3 residues past the end of the read, so its final part is completed from the germline J gene. V and J are TRBV29-1 and TRBJ2-1, with D perhaps matching TRBD1 (5 bases). This CDR3 has 14 residues. CDR1 is SQVTM and CDR2 is ANQGSEA in the germline V gene. V lost 3 bases and J lost 7, with 16 bases in between. This CDR3 reads CSVEPPGKLNEQFF. CDR3 bases read: TGCAGCGTTGAGCCCCCAGGGAAGTTGAATGAG.

Details on this clone: Read sequence stops 3 residues before the CDR3 end, and the germline J gene provides the missing end. J is TRBJ1-1 and V is TRBV6-2 or TRBV6-3; maybe TRBD1 (6 bases). Germline CDR1 MNHEY, CDR2 SVGEGT. The CDR3 loop spans 15 amino acids. The CDR3 here is CASSYVLAGADTAFF. The part of the CDR3 DNA that was read is TGTGCCAGCAGTTACGTCCTAGCGGGGGCAGATACG.

In regard to this clone: The CDR3 end lies 3 residues beyond the end of the read and is filled in from the germline J gene. The V call is TRBV20-1, the J call TRBJ2-1, with 9 positions matching TRBD1. V trimming: 1 base; J trimming: 6 bases; junction bases outside the gene matches: 10. Germline CDR1 DFQATT, CDR2 SNEGSKA (reference sequence). The CDR3 has 16 residues. The part of the CDR3 DNA that was read is TGCAGTGCTAGAGCCACCTCCGGGACAGGGTTCAATGAG. It codes for CSARATSGTGFNE. The CDR3 reads in full as CSARATSGTGFNEQFF.

With respect to this clone: The DNA ends 3 residues before the CDR3 does, and the rest of the CDR3 is filled in from the germline J gene. This chain joins TRBV24-1 and TRBJ2-3, with 8 bases identical to TRBD2. Germline V lookup: CDR1 KGHDR, CDR2 SFDVKD. This CDR3 region has 14 residues. With V trimmed by 6 bases and J by 4 bases, 5 bases remained unmatched. The part of the CDR3 DNA that was read is TGTGCCACCAGTAATGCGGGGGGTGCAGATACG. This codes for CATSNAGGADT. The entire CDR3 protein is CATSNAGGADTQYF.

On this clone: Sequencing ends 3 residues short of the CDR3 end; the germline J gene provides the rest. This chain uses TRBV6-2 or TRBV6-3 with TRBJ1-2; D gene uncertain. Germline V gives CDR1 MNHEY, CDR2 SVGEGT. Trimming removed 8 bases from V and 0 bases from J, with 13 bases in between. This CDR3 region has 14 residues. The chain's CDR3 is CASLPGRANYGYTF. The sequenced part of the CDR3 DNA is TGTGCCAGCCTCCCAGGTAGAGCTAACTATGGC.

As concerns this clone: The CDR3 end falls 3 residues outside the read, so it is completed with the germline J gene. The V call is TRBV20-1, the J call TRBJ1-2; 7 nucleotides match TRBD1. CDR1 and CDR2 from the germline V gene are DFQATT and SNEGSKA (reference sequence). V shed 6 bases and J 4 bases; nucleotides not matched to a gene: 14. This CDR3 has 15 amino acids. CDR3 DNA (partial): TGCAGTGCGCCAGGGGGGTTAGTGCATGCCTATGGC. This translates into CSAPGGLVHAYG. The whole CDR3 reads CSAPGGLVHAYGYTF.

A word on this clone: The read halts 3 residues ahead of the CDR3 end, with the missing end drawn from the germline J gene. V and J are TRBV6-2 or TRBV6-3 and TRBJ2-1; D may be TRBD1 (6 bases). This CDR3 spans 12 amino acids. Germline values: CDR1 MNHEY, CDR2 SVGEGT. Trimming left V 5 bases short and J 8 bases short, with 10 bases between. The part of the CDR3 DNA that was read is TGTGCCAGCAGTCCCAGGGGAGATGAG. Translation: CASSPRGDE. Given in full, the CDR3 is CASSPRGDEQFF.

With regard to this clone: The CDR3 end lies 3 residues beyond the end of the read and is filled in from the germline J gene. This chain connects TRBV20-1 to TRBJ1-1, with 10 bases aligning to TRBD1. Germline values: CDR1 DFQATT, CDR2 SNEGSKA (reference sequence). The length of the CDR3 is 17 residues. V lost 0 bases and J lost 3; bases outside the gene matches: 10. CDR3 region: CSARDFARTGGDTEAFF. CDR3 bases read: TGCAGTGCTAGAGATTTCGCAAGGACAGGGGGGGACACTGAA.

Turning to this clone: The read ends 3 residues before the CDR3 terminus; that terminus is restored from the germline J gene. The chain combines TRBV30 with TRBJ1-5, with D tentatively TRBD1 (5 bases). Trimming took 1 base from V and 7 from J, leaving 11 bases between them. The CDR3 extends over 13 amino acids. From germline, CDR1 is GTSNPN and CDR2 SVGIG (reference sequence). This CDR3 is CAWSGGGRQPQHF. The CDR3 bases that were read are TGTGCCTGGAGTGGGGGGGGACGACAGCCC.

Concerning this clone itself: The observed sequence ends 3 residues before the CDR3 terminus, with the missing tail filled in from the germline J gene. The chain couples TRBV11-2 to TRBJ2-5, with D uncertain. The V end lost 3 bases, the J end lost 1 base, and 6 bases lay between the germline ends. From germline, CDR1 is SGHAT and CDR2 FQNNGV. The CDR3 has 13 amino acids. Here the CDR3 reads CASSFSLQETQYF. The sequenced part of the CDR3 DNA is TGTGCCAGCAGCTTCTCTCTCCAAGAGACC.

As concerns this clone: The read ends 3 residues before the CDR3 terminus; that terminus is restored from the germline J gene. This sequence joins TRBV19 and TRBJ1-4; D is uncertain. CDR3 size: 14 residues. V lost 0 bases to trimming and J lost 8 bases, with 10 bases between them. Germline V gene lookup returns CDR1 LNHDA and CDR2 SQIVND (reference sequence). The CDR3 loop reads CASSIESGEEKLFF. The DNA read from the CDR3 is TGTGCCAGTAGTATAGAGAGCGGGGAAGAAAAA.